The T cell receptor beta chain described here comes from a study of blood T cell repertoires in COVID-19. Study-wide background: Italy, Spain and the United States were the sources of the convalescent and acute COVID-19 samples. T cells, B-cell-depleted T cells, or PBMCs supplied cDNA or gDNA.

Per the original data handling: Nucleated cell counts were estimated from reference gene primer amplification. Clones were read by immunoSEQ multiplex PCR, and TCRdb kept only the in-frame ones, dropping some. V and J calls and clone size are as listed in that table; D and trimming were resolved from the DNA. The sample lists about 97,000 clones, over 75% seen once, with around 4.5% in the top ten. Sequencing input: peripheral blood. The source is a man aged 60 to 69 with acute or convalescent COVID-19.

CDR3 region: CASREGSKGYTF. Here the CDR3 DNA reads TGCGCCAGCAGAGAGGGATCTAAAGGCTACACCTTC. V and J are TRBV5-1 and TRBJ1-2, with D hard to call. CDR1 and CDR2 (germline): SGHRS, YFSETQ. Trimming left V 5 bases short and J 8 bases short, with 13 bases between. This CDR3 contains 12 residues.